The following is a TCR beta chain sequence with its context. The length of the CDR3 is 13 residues. Trimming shortened V by 5 bases and J by 4 bases, and 11 bases separated the two germline ends. Germline CDR1 is SEHNR and CDR2 is FQNEAQ (reference sequence). This entry is derived from a study of cytotoxic CD8 clonotypes in ibrutinib-treated CLL. Here immunoSEQ multiplex PCR was the method, and the copy in TCRdb shows in-frame clones only, minus some. This table has 250,000 to 350,000 clones, about 72% appearing once. This rearrangement joins TRBV7-9 to TRBJ1-1, with D perhaps TRBD1 (5 bases). The sample was PBMCs, taken at disease progression, from a patient treated with ibrutinib. This clonotype was obtained from a human donor with chronic lymphocytic leukemia. The CDR3 bases are TGTGCCAGCAGCCCAGGGTTGGGCACTGAAGCTTTCTTT. It specifies CASSPGLGTEAFF.